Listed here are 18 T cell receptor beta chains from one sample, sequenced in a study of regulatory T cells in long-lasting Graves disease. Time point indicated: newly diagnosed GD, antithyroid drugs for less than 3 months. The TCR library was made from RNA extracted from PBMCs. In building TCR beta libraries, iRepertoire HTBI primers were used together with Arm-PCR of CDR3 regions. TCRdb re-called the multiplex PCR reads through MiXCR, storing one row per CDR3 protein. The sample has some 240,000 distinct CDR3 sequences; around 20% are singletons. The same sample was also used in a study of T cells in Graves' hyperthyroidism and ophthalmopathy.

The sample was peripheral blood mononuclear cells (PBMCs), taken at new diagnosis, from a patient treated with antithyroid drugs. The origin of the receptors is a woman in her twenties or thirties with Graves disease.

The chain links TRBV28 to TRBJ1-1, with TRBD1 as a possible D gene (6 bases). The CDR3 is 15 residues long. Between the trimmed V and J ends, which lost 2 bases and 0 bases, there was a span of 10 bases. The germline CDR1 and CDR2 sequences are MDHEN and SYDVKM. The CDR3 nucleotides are TGTGCCAGCAGTTTAAGGGGGTACATGAACACTGAAGCTTTCTTT. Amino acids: CASSLRGYMNTEAFF. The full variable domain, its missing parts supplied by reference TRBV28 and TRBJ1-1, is DVKVTQSSRYLVKRTGEKVFLECVQDMDHENMFWYRQDPGLGLRLIYFSYDVKMKEKGDIPEGYSVSREKKERFSLILESASTNQTSMYLCASSLRGYMNTEAFFGQGTRLTVV.

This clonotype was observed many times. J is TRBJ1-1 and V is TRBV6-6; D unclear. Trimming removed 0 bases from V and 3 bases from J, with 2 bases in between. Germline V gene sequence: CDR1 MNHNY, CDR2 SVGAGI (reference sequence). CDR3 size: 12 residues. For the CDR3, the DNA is TGTGCCAGCAGTTACTCGTACACTGAAGCTTTCTTT. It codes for CASSYSYTEAFF.

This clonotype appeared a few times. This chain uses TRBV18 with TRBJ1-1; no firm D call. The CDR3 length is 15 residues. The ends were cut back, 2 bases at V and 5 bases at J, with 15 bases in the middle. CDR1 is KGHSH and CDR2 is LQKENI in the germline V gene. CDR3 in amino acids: CASSPNLRESTEAFF. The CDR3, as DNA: TGTGCCAGCTCACCAAATTTAAGGGAATCGACTGAAGCTTTCTTT.

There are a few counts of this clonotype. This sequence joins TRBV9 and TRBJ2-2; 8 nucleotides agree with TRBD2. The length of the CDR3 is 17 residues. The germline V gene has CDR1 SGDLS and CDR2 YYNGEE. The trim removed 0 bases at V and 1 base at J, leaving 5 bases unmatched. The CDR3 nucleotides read TGTGCCAGCAGCGTAGTTTCCGGGGGGGGGAACACCGGGGAGCTGTTTTTT. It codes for CASSVVSGGGNTGELFF.

CDR3 DNA: TGTGCCAGCAGCCCCCAGGCCCCGAAGACGCAGTATTTT. This sequence encodes CASSPQAPKTQYF. V and J are TRBV11-2 and TRBJ2-3, with no clear D. Trimming removed 5 bases from V and 9 bases from J, with 15 bases in between. Germline CDR1 reads SGHAT; CDR2 reads FQNNGV. The CDR3 covers 13 residues.

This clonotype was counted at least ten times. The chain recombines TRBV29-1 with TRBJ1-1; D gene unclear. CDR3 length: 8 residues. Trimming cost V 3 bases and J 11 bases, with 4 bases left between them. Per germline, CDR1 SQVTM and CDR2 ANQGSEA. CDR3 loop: CSVDKAFF. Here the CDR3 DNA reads TGCAGCGTTGACAAGGCTTTCTTT. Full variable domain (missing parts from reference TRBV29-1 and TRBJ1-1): SAVISQKPSRDICQRGTSLTIQCQVDSQVTMMFWYRQQPGQSLTLIATANQGSEATYESGFVIDKFPISRPNLTFSTLTVSNMSPEDSSIYLCSVDKAFFGQGTRLTVV.

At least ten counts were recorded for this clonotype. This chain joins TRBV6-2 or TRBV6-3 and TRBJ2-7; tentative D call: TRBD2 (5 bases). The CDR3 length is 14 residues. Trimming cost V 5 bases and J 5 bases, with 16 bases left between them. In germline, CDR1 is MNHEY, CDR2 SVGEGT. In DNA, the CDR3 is TGTGCCAGCAGTCCGATGAGGGCCCGGGACGAGCAGTACTTC. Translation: CASSPMRARDEQYF.

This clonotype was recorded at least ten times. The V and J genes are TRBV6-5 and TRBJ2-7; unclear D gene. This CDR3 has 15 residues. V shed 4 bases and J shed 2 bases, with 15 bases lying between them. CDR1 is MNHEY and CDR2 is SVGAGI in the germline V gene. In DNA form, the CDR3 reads TGTGCCAGCAGTTTCTCGCGTCCGGCCCCCTACGAGCAGTACTTC. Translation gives CASSFSRPAPYEQYF.

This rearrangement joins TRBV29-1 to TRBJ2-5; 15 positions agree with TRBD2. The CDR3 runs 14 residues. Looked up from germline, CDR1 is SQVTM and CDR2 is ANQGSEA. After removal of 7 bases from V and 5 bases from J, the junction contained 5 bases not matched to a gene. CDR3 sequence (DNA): TGCAGCGCCCGGACTAGCGGGGGGGGCGAGACCCAGTACTTC. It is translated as CSARTSGGGETQYF.

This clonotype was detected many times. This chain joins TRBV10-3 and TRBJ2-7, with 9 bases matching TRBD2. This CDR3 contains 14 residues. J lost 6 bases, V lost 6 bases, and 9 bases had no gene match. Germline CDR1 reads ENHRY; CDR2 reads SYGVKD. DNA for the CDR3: TGTGCCATCAGGGAAGCGGGAGGCCTACCCGAGCAGTACTTC. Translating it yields CAIREAGGLPEQYF.

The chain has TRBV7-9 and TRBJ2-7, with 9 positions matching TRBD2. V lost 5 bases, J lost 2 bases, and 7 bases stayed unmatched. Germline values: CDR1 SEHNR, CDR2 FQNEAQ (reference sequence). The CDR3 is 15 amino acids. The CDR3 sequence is CASSTTRGGPYEQYF. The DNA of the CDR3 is TGTGCCAGCAGCACCACGCGGGGGGGGCCCTACGAGCAGTACTTC.

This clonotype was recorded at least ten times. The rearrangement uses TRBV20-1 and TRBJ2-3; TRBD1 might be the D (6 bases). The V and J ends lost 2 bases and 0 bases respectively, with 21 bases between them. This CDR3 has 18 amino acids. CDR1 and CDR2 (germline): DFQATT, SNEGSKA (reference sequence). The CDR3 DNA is TGCAGTGCTAGATCCACCGGACAGTGGATTTTTAGCACAGATACGCAGTATTTT. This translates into CSARSTGQWIFSTDTQYF.

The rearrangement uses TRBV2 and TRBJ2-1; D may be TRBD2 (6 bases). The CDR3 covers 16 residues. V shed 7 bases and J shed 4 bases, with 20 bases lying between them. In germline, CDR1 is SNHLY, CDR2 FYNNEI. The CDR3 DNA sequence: TGTGCCAGCACTCCCGGAGGGCTGTCATTATACAATGAGCAGTTCTTC. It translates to CASTPGGLSLYNEQFF.

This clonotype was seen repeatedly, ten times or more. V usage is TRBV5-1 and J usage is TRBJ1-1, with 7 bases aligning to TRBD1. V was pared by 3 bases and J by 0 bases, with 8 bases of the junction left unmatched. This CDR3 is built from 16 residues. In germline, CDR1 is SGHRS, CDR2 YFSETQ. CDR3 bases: TGCGCCAGCAGCTGGGGGCCGGGACAGTTGAACACTGAAGCTTTCTTT. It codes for CASSWGPGQLNTEAFF.

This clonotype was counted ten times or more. The CDR3 DNA follows: TGTGCCAGCAGTTCGGGGGGTTATAGCAATCAGCCCCAGCATTTT. Translated, it gives CASSSGGYSNQPQHF. V is TRBV12-3 or TRBV12-4 and J is TRBJ1-5, with D perhaps TRBD1 (5 bases). There are 15 residues in the CDR3. Trimming left V 4 bases short and J 0 bases short, with 10 bases between.

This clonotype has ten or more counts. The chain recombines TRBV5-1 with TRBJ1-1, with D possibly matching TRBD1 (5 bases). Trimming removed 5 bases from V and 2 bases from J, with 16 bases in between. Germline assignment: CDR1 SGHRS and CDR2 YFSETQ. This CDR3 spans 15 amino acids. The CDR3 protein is CASRFPGRENTEAFF. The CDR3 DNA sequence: TGCGCCAGCAGATTCCCGGGACGAGAAAACACTGAAGCTTTCTTT.

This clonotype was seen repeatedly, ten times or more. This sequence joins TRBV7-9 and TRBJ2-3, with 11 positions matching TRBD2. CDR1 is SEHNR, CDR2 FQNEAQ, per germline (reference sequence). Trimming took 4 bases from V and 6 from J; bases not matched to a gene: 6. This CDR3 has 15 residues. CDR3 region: CASSYPTSGVDTQYF. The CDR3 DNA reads TGTGCCAGCAGCTACCCGACTAGCGGGGTGGATACGCAGTATTTT.

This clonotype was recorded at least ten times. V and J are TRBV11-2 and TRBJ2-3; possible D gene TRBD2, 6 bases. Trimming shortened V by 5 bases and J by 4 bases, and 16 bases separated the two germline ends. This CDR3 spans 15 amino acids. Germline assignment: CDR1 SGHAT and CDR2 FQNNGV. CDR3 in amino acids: CASSLGTLVPDTQYF. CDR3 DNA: TGTGCCAGCAGCCTAGGGACTTTAGTCCCAGATACGCAGTATTTT. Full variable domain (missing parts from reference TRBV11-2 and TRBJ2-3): EAGVAQSPRYKIIEKRQSVAFWCNPISGHATLYWYQQILGQGPKLLIQFQNNGVVDDSQLPKDRFSAERLKGVDSTLKIQPAKLEDSAVYLCASSLGTLVPDTQYFGPGTRLTVL.